This TCR beta chain was observed in a study of human T cells and chemical hapten exposure. In the study overall: Researchers reported sensitizing an approximately 2 cm by approximately 2 cm upper inner arm skin site with 2% DPC.

Individual cDNA molecules in this library carried unique molecular identifiers. MiXCR, applied by TCRdb to the RACE reads, yields one record per CDR3 protein. The table lists some 110,000 distinct CDR3 sequences, 30% to 35% of them singletons. This clonotype was found a few times. Specified time point: patch test 3, about 24 weeks after DPC sensitization. Treatment described: therapeutic diphenylcyclopropenone sensitization with weekly scalp DPC. Alopecia patients, 18 to 70 years old and DPC-suitable, served as donors. The CDR3 is 13 amino acids. With 1 base removed from V and 9 bases from J, the gap between germline ends came to 10 bases. The germline CDR1 and CDR2 sequences are LNHDA and SQIVND (reference sequence).

This receptor was obtained from a man aged 35 to 55 with alopecia areata. Some clones in this sample may be carry-over from other donors' samples. The sample in question was whole blood, obtained in connection with sensitization to the hapten diphenylcyclopropenone (DPC). The chain couples TRBV19 to TRBJ2-1, with a possible D match to TRBD2 (5 bases). The CDR3 spells CASSIGFGIEQFF. The CDR3 DNA is TGTGCCAGTAGTATAGGCTTCGGGATTGAGCAGTTCTTC.